This TCR beta chain was profiled in a study of CD8+ T cells in alopecia areata. Study-level points and caveats: Sequencing of scalp samples also captures resident alphabeta T cells of normal skin.

Researchers took lesional scalp punch biopsies and peripheral blood from people who were alopecia areata patients. PBMCs yielded sorted CD4+ and CD8+ T cells. The V gene's germline CDR1 is SQVTM and CDR2 ANQGSEA. V dropped 7 bases and J dropped 12; count of bases not matched to a gene: 12. The CDR3 has 13 amino acids. The sequencing template was cDNA reverse transcribed from extracted RNA. Some clones are missing from TCRdb's copy, which holds only in-frame ones; the method was immunoSEQ multiplex PCR. The data show 80,000 to 100,000 clones, over 40% seen once. With regard to this clone: Its target is not known.

This clonotype originated in a human donor with alopecia areata. J is TRBJ2-1 and V is TRBV29-1; 10 bases fit TRBD2. The sample taken for sequencing was CD4+ T cells sorted from blood. Here the CDR3 reads CSATGRWTSGQFF. As DNA, the CDR3 is TGCAGCGCCACAGGGAGGTGGACTAGCGGGCAGTTCTTC.